Presented here are 17 T cell receptor beta chains from one specimen sequenced in a study of shared clonotypes between healthy human individuals (dated by TCRdb to about 2020). The library was prepared using the immunoSEQ multiplex PCR assay. TCRdb mirrors the immuneACCESS table, restricted to in-frame sequences. Some clones are absent from its copies; in checked studies, under half trace to an unresolved V gene, and the reason for the others is unknown. This sample is represented by roughly 510,000 clones; about 75% of them were singletons. The ten top clones hold roughly an eighth of the sample. Sequencing used PBMCs. The receptor source for this set is a woman between 40 and 55 years old in good health. Some clones in this sample may be carry-over from other donors' samples.

The V and J genes are TRBV4-1 and TRBJ1-1; D is unclear. V lost 1 base, J lost 4 bases, and 7 bases lay in between. The germline gives CDR1 MGHRA, CDR2 YSYEKL. The CDR3 spans 13 residues. CDR3 amino acids: CASSQVPGTEAFF. DNA of the CDR3: TGCGCCAGCAGCCAAGTACCGGGCACTGAAGCTTTCTTT.

V and J are TRBV5-6 and TRBJ2-7; D not resolved. The CDR3 loop spans 13 amino acids. The V end lost 1 base, the J end lost 2 bases, and 7 bases lay between the germline ends. Per germline, CDR1 SGHDT and CDR2 YYEEEE. The DNA for the CDR3 is TGTGCCAGCAGCTTGAAGGGTCCCTACGAGCAGTACTTC. Translated, it gives CASSLKGPYEQYF. Based on the CDR3 plus reference TRBV5-6 and TRBJ2-7, the full variable domain is DAGVTQSPTHLIKTRGQQVTLRCSPKSGHDTVSWYQQALGQGPQFIFQYYEEEERQRGNFPDRFSGHQFPNYSSELNVNALLLGDSALYLCASSLKGPYEQYFGPGTRLTVT.

The gene calls are TRBV28 and TRBJ1-6; 7 nucleotides agree with TRBD1. CDR1 is MDHEN, CDR2 SYDVKM, per germline. Losses at the gene ends were 7 bases for V and 8 bases for J; bases not matched to a gene: 14. This CDR3 contains 16 residues. The CDR3 sequence: CASNPAGTAKYSPLHF. DNA of the CDR3: TGTGCCAGCAATCCGGCCGGGACAGCCAAATATTCACCCCTCCACTTT.

Only a few counts were recorded for this clone. CDR3 residues: CASSQDWTGETLDEQFF. CDR3 bases: TGCGCCAGCAGCCAAGACTGGACAGGCGAAACGCTGGATGAGCAGTTCTTC. The rearrangement links TRBV4-3 to TRBJ2-1, with 7 bases aligning to TRBD1. CDR1 and CDR2 from the germline V gene are LGHNA and YSLEER. V trimming: 0 bases; J trimming: 8 bases; junction bases outside the gene matches: 13. The CDR3 has 17 residues.

In regard to this clone: Other DNA sequences in this specimen translate into the identical CDR3. V usage is TRBV29-1 and J usage is TRBJ1-1; D unresolved. V was shortened by 7 bases and J by 1 base, with 10 bases between the two germline ends. Germline CDR1 reads SQVTM; CDR2 reads ANQGSEA. The CDR3 has 12 amino acids. The CDR3 bases are TGCAGCGCGGGTGGCCGGAACACTGAAGCTTTCTTT. As protein: CSAGGRNTEAFF.

This clone appeared many times. The CDR3 DNA reads as TGTGCCAGCAGCCGAGGACAGGTTTCCACAGATACGCAGTATTTT. Its translation is CASSRGQVSTDTQYF. The chain joins TRBV5-4 to TRBJ2-3; 7 bases line up with TRBD1. CDR1 is SGHNT and CDR2 is YYREEE in the germline V gene (reference sequence). The CDR3 loop spans 15 amino acids. Unmatched junction bases numbered 7, after V lost 4 bases and J lost 2 bases. Based on the CDR3 plus reference TRBV5-4 and TRBJ2-3, the full variable domain is ETGVTQSPTHLIKTRGQQVTLRCSSQSGHNTVSWYQQALGQGPQFIFQYYREEENGRGNFPPRFSGLQFPNYSSELNVNALELDDSALYLCASSRGQVSTDTQYFGPGTRLTVL.

The CDR3 DNA is TGTGCCAGCAGTTACTCTTACAGCTCTAACTATGGCTACACCTTC. Translation: CASSYSYSSNYGYTF. The J gene is TRBJ1-2, the V gene TRBV6-5; D gene ambiguous. V was pared by 0 bases and J by 0 bases, with 8 bases between. The CDR3 totals 15 residues. Germline V CDR1 and CDR2: MNHEY, SVGAGI.

The V gene is TRBV19, the J gene TRBJ1-4, with TRBD1 identical over 8 bases. Germline CDR1 reads LNHDA; CDR2 reads SQIVND (reference sequence). The V gene end was trimmed by 5 bases and the J gene end by 3 bases; junction bases not matched to a gene: 8. The CDR3 sequence is 16 residues long. The CDR3 here is CASSHDRGASNEKLFF. In DNA, the CDR3 is TGTGCCAGTAGTCATGACAGGGGCGCATCTAATGAAAAACTGTTTTTT.

The J gene is TRBJ1-4, the V gene TRBV27, with D possibly TRBD1 on 5 matching bases. CDR3 length: 15 amino acids. Germline CDR1 and CDR2: MNHEY and SMNVEV (reference sequence). V lost 1 base, J lost 1 base, and 7 bases lay in between. CDR3 DNA: TGTGCCAGCAGTTTATATCAGGGAACTAATGAAAAACTGTTTTTT. Its translation: CASSLYQGTNEKLFF.

This chain joins TRBV18 and TRBJ2-7; 9 bases agree with TRBD2. CDR1 is KGHSH, CDR2 LQKENI, per germline. Trimming cost V 0 bases and J 6 bases; bases outside gene matches: 9. The CDR3 has 16 residues. This CDR3 is CASSPPGVAGVREQYF. Written as DNA, the CDR3 is TGTGCCAGCTCACCACCGGGGGTAGCGGGAGTTCGCGAGCAGTACTTC.

The chain combines TRBV20-1 with TRBJ2-1; no definite D call. V lost 6 bases to trimming and J lost 7 bases, with 10 bases between them. Germline V gives CDR1 DFQATT, CDR2 SNEGSKA (reference sequence). This CDR3 is built from 11 residues. The CDR3 DNA reads TGCAGTGCAAGGACCGTTAATGAGCAGTTCTTC. As protein: CSARTVNEQFF.

A note on this clone: A much larger clone lies a single base off, so this may be a read error. This sample also contains other DNA sequences that code for the same CDR3. For the CDR3, the DNA is TGTGCCAGCAGCTTTAGCGGGAGCACAGATACGCAGTATTTT. It specifies CASSFSGSTDTQYF. The rearrangement uses TRBV7-9 and TRBJ2-3, with 7 positions matching TRBD2. The trim removed 3 bases at V and 0 bases at J, leaving 0 bases unmatched. The CDR3 is 14 amino acids. Per germline, CDR1 SEHNR and CDR2 FQNEAQ (reference sequence).

The chain carries TRBV5-1 and TRBJ2-3; 9 nucleotides line up with TRBD1. This CDR3 spans 15 amino acids. The V segment lost 4 bases and the J segment 5 bases; nucleotides outside the gene matches: 8. From germline, CDR1 is SGHRS and CDR2 YFSETQ. The CDR3 is CASSTGQGEGDTQYF. The CDR3 DNA is TGCGCCAGCAGCACGGGACAGGGAGAGGGAGATACGCAGTATTTT.

The rearrangement joins TRBV5-1 to TRBJ2-1; possible D gene TRBD1, 5 bases. There are 15 residues in the CDR3. Deletions cut 3 bases from V and 8 bases from J, with 18 bases between. Germline CDR1 SGHRS, CDR2 YFSETQ. Written as DNA, the CDR3 is TGCGCCAGCAGCTCCCCGGACAAAGTTATCCATGAGCAGTTCTTC. This codes for CASSSPDKVIHEQFF.

The gene calls are TRBV7-2 and TRBJ2-1; TRBD2 agrees at 8 bases. The CDR3 is 15 residues long. Germline-derived CDR1 and CDR2 are SGHTA and FQGNSA. The J segment lost 5 bases and the V segment lost 5 bases, leaving 8 bases of the junction unmatched. CDR3 bases: TGTGCCAGCAGCAAAACTAGCGGAACGAACAATGAGCAGTTCTTC. Protein: CASSKTSGTNNEQFF.

This clone was found once. The chain carries TRBV7-3 and TRBJ2-5; the D call may be TRBD1 or TRBD2 (5 bases each). Trimming took 2 bases from V and 5 from J, leaving 9 bases between them. This CDR3 is 13 amino acids long. Germline CDR1 reads SGHTA; CDR2 reads FQGTGA. In DNA form, the CDR3 reads TGTGCCAGCAGCTTAGGGGGTGGGGAGACCCAGTACTTC. Protein: CASSLGGGETQYF.

This chain uses TRBV19 with TRBJ1-4; weak D call: TRBD1 (5 bases). V was cut by 5 bases and J by 7 bases, with 17 bases left in between. The CDR3 length is 15 residues. Looked up from germline, CDR1 is LNHDA and CDR2 is SQIVND (reference sequence). CDR3 loop: CASSPLEGPSEKLFF. Here the CDR3 DNA reads TGTGCCAGTAGTCCTCTCGAGGGACCGAGTGAAAAACTGTTTTTT.